A single sample is the source of the 20 T cell receptor beta chains below, sequenced in a study of Graves' ophthalmopathy and Graves' hyperthyroidism (dated by TCRdb to 2017 to 2018). Sequencing instrument: Illumina HiSeq 2000. For repertoire sequencing, the TCR beta CDR3 regions were amplified from RNA transcripts. A first-round RT-PCR used HTBI primers with the Qiagen OneStep RT-PCR kit, followed by a second-round multiplex PCR, size selection and purification. The raw public reads went through TCRdb reprocessing: fastp at Q25, MiXCR clone calling, in-frame beta chains kept. Under each unique CDR3 protein, matching rows form one entry showing the most common genes and DNA. This sample lists 230,000 or so distinct CDR3 sequences; 45% were detected once. Of the sample, approximately 44% is held by the ten largest clones. Material: peripheral blood. These receptors all come from an adult man with Graves' ophthalmopathy.

This clonotype was counted between two and nine times. The rearrangement joins TRBV20-1 to TRBJ1-2; TRBD1 is a possible D gene (6 bases). V dropped 5 bases and J dropped 8 bases, with 9 bases sitting between them. Germline V lookup: CDR1 DFQATT, CDR2 SNEGSKA (reference sequence). This CDR3 is 10 amino acids long. The DNA of the CDR3 is TGCAGTGCTTACAGGGTGGGCTACACCTTC. Its translation: CSAYRVGYTF.

The CDR3 nucleotides read TGTGCCATCAGAGAGGGACAGCTACAAGAGACCCAGTACTTC. Encoded protein: CAIREGQLQETQYF. The rearrangement joins TRBV10-3 to TRBJ2-5; 7 bases are shared with TRBD1. CDR1 is ENHRY and CDR2 is SYGVKD in the germline V gene. The CDR3 covers 14 residues. The junction had 6 bases not matched to a gene; V was cut back by 6 bases and J by 2 bases.

In this sample, this clonotype turned up a few times. This rearrangement joins TRBV2 to TRBJ1-2; 7 nucleotides line up with TRBD1. Germline loops: CDR1 SNHLY, CDR2 FYNNEI. V was clipped by 8 bases and J by 2 bases; unmatched bases: 11. The CDR3 contains 15 residues. DNA for the CDR3: TGTGCCAGCTACGAAAGGGACAGAATCAACTATGGCTACACCTTC. Its protein product is CASYERDRINYGYTF.

The gene calls are TRBV2 and TRBJ1-1, with D possibly matching TRBD1 (6 bases). CDR3 length equals 16 residues. Trimming shortened V by 0 bases and J by 2 bases, and 13 bases separated the two germline ends. Germline CDR1 is SNHLY and CDR2 is FYNNEI. DNA for the CDR3: TGTGCCAGCAGTGAAGCGCTTGACAGGAGAAACACTGAAGCTTTCTTT. This gives the protein CASSEALDRRNTEAFF. The variable domain in full, with the rest retrieved from reference TRBV2 and TRBJ1-1, is EPEVTQTPSHQVTQMGQEVILRCVPISNHLYFYWYRQILGQKVEFLVSFYNNEISEKSEIFDDQFSVERPDGSNFTLKIRSTKLEDSAMYFCASSEALDRRNTEAFFGQGTRLTVV.

This clonotype was seen just once. The chain couples TRBV20-1 to TRBJ2-3; D is possibly TRBD1 (6 bases). Near its end, the DNA agrees better with TRBJ2-7, so the J call may be wrong. The CDR3 has 13 residues. The germline V gene has CDR1 DFQATT and CDR2 SNEGSKA (reference sequence). The CDR3 is CSASTPGEYEQYF. The CDR3, as DNA: TGCAGTGCTAGTACGCCAGGGGAATACGAGCAGTACTTC.

The chain employs TRBV2 and TRBJ2-7; 11 bases line up with TRBD2. The CDR3 is 15 residues long. Germline lookup yields CDR1 SNHLY and CDR2 FYNNEI. V was pared by 6 bases and J by 2 bases, with 6 bases of the junction left unmatched. The CDR3 DNA reads as TGTGCCAGCAGCCGCAGGGGACTAGCGGCCTACGAGCAGTACTTC. Protein product: CASSRRGLAAYEQYF.

The chain recombines TRBV29-1 with TRBJ1-2, with 9 nucleotides matching TRBD1. Germline V gene sequence: CDR1 SQVTM, CDR2 ANQGSEA. The CDR3 is 13 amino acids. Trimming cost V 3 bases and J 8 bases; bases outside gene matches: 7. The CDR3 DNA is TGCAGCGTTGAGTCACAGGGGGCGCAAGGCTACACCTTC. Amino acid sequence: CSVESQGAQGYTF.

The table lists this clonotype with many counts. The chain carries TRBV25-1 and TRBJ2-2, with 10 bases identical to TRBD2. The CDR3 runs to 15 residues. In germline, CDR1 is MGHDK, CDR2 SYGVNS. Trimming cost V 5 bases and J 9 bases; bases outside gene matches: 9. The CDR3 DNA is TGTGCCAGCAGTCCCGGGACTAGCGCAACAAGGGAGCTGTTTTTT. Translation gives CASSPGTSATRELFF.

CDR3 sequence reads: CAISESRGQGGNQPQHF. The CDR3 DNA reads as TGTGCCATCAGTGAGTCCCGGGGACAGGGTGGCAATCAGCCCCAGCATTTT. The chain couples TRBV10-3 to TRBJ1-5, with 9 positions matching TRBD1. Germline trimming cut 0 bases from V and 2 bases from J; bases unmatched to any gene: 5. Germline lookup yields CDR1 ENHRY and CDR2 SYGVKD. This CDR3 has 17 residues.

The chain is built from TRBV7-9 and TRBJ2-2; D is uncertain. V was cut by 2 bases and J by 5 bases, with 6 bases left in between. The CDR3 is 13 amino acids. CDR1 SEHNR and CDR2 FQNEAQ come from the germline V gene (reference sequence). CDR3: CASSLLGTGELFF. The CDR3 DNA reads as TGTGCCAGCAGCTTACTTGGGACCGGGGAGCTGTTTTTT.

About this clonotype itself: Given the absence of the conserved phenylalanine or tryptophan at the CDR3 end, a read error is likely. No DNA is shown, since the ends of the CDR3 on it are uncertain; the CDR3 is the one TCRdb lists. J is TRBJ2-7 and V is TRBV10-3; the DNA was not compared with TRBD2, the D call given in the table. The CDR3 extends over 10 residues, inclusive of both ends. Germline loops: CDR1 ENHRY, CDR2 SYGVKD. Here the CDR3 reads CASSYARTLR.

This clonotype was recorded a few times. CDR3 amino acids: CASSESPKGSQPQHF. CDR3 coding DNA: TGTGCCAGTAGTGAATCCCCCAAAGGATCACAGCCCCAGCATTTT. This chain links TRBV19 with TRBJ1-5; D is uncertain. The germline V gene encodes CDR1 LNHDA and CDR2 SQIVND (reference sequence). V gave up 5 bases and J gave up 7 bases, with 18 bases separating them. CDR3 length: 15 residues.

The chain couples TRBV9 to TRBJ2-2; maybe TRBD1 (6 bases). Germline CDR1 SGDLS, CDR2 YYNGEE. The CDR3 contains 15 residues. Trimming cost V 4 bases and J 2 bases, with 12 bases left between them. The CDR3 DNA is TGTGCCAGCAGCTTCGCAGGGGACAACACCGGGGAGCTGTTTTTT. As protein: CASSFAGDNTGELFF.

This clonotype was picked up many times. The J gene is TRBJ1-1, the V gene TRBV29-1; D is unclear. This CDR3 comprises 11 residues. Trimming removed 7 bases at V and 1 base at J, with 7 bases between. Per the germline V gene, CDR1 is SQVTM and CDR2 is ANQGSEA. The CDR3, as DNA: TGCAGCGGACTGAAGAACACTGAAGCTTTCTTT. Amino acid sequence: CSGLKNTEAFF.

This sequence joins TRBV9 and TRBJ1-1, with TRBD1 matching 9 bases. Per germline, CDR1 SGDLS and CDR2 YYNGEE. The CDR3 runs 18 residues. J lost 4 bases, V lost 2 bases, and 15 bases had no gene match. CDR3 in DNA: TGTGCCAGCAGCGTTCGGGACAGGGTCCCAACTAGGGGCACTGAAGCTTTCTTT. It yields the protein CASSVRDRVPTRGTEAFF. Together with reference TRBV9 and TRBJ1-1, the CDR3 gives the full variable domain: DSGVTQTPKHLITATGQRVTLRCSPRSGDLSVYWYQQSLDQGLQFLIQYYNGEERAKGNILERFSAQQFPDLHSELNLSSLELGDSALYFCASSVRDRVPTRGTEAFFGQGTRLTVV.

The chain uses TRBV19 and TRBJ1-5; possible D gene TRBD1, 5 bases. CDR3 size: 15 residues. Looked up from germline, CDR1 is LNHDA and CDR2 is SQIVND (reference sequence). V lost 3 bases, J lost 7 bases, and 16 bases lay in between. Here the CDR3 DNA reads TGTGCCAGTAGTATCGCAGGCCGCGGGGGACAGCCCCAGCATTTT. Protein sequence: CASSIAGRGGQPQHF.

This clonotype has just one count. As the CDR3 is not closed by the conserved phenylalanine or tryptophan, this likely results from a read error. This chain joins TRBV5-1 and TRBJ1-1, with D perhaps TRBD1 (5 bases). The germline V and J ends were trimmed by 3 bases and 1 base, with 10 bases remaining between them. The CDR3 has 14 amino acids. Per germline, CDR1 SGHRS and CDR2 YFSETQ. The CDR3 spells CASSSATGNTEAFV. The CDR3 DNA sequence: TGCGCCAGCAGCTCGGCAACAGGGAACACTGAAGCTTTCGTT.

J is TRBJ1-1 and V is TRBV7-9; perhaps TRBD1 as D (5 bases). This CDR3 is 15 amino acids long. V shed 6 bases and J shed 4 bases, with 18 bases lying between them. In germline, CDR1 is SEHNR, CDR2 FQNEAQ (reference sequence). CDR3 loop: CASSLSGALATEAFF. The DNA for the CDR3 is TGTGCCAGCAGTTTAAGCGGGGCCTTGGCCACTGAAGCTTTCTTT.

This clonotype was picked up a small number of times. The chain couples TRBV7-8 to TRBJ2-7; TRBD2 matches at 14 bases. This CDR3 is 15 amino acids long. Germline CDR1 and CDR2: SGHVS and FQNEAQ. The trim removed 3 bases at V and 6 bases at J, leaving 4 bases unmatched. CDR3: CASSFGTSGSREQYF. CDR3 coding DNA: TGTGCCAGCAGCTTCGGGACTAGCGGGAGCCGCGAGCAGTACTTC.

This clonotype showed up just a few times. The chain carries TRBV2 and TRBJ2-7; 9 bases agree with TRBD1. The CDR3 has 13 residues. Germline CDR1 is SNHLY and CDR2 is FYNNEI. With V trimmed by 8 bases and J by 4 bases, 6 bases remained unmatched. CDR3 protein: CASQVDRGYEQYF. The CDR3 DNA sequence: TGTGCCAGCCAAGTGGACAGGGGTTACGAGCAGTACTTC.